The 4 T cell receptor beta chains presented below share a single source sample, sequenced in a study of T-cell memory formation after mild COVID-19. TCRdb reanalysed the 5' RACE reads using MiXCR and keeps one entry per CDR3 protein. The repertoire holds about 250,000 distinct CDR3 sequences, roughly 14% seen once, with less than 2.5% in the top ten. Material for sequencing was PBMCs or a T cell subset sorted from them (not recorded which). The receptors were gathered from an adult woman who had mild COVID-19 (a few samples of this study predate the infection). Cell type and time point are not known.

The chain recombines TRBV20-1 with TRBJ1-5; 7 bases line up with TRBD1. Trimming cost V 4 bases and J 4 bases; bases outside gene matches: 1. CDR1 and CDR2 from the germline V gene are DFQATT and SNEGSKA (reference sequence). CDR3 length equals 12 residues. The CDR3 DNA sequence: TGCAGTGCTAAACAGGGGAATCAGCCCCAGCATTTT. Translated, it gives CSAKQGNQPQHF.

V and J are TRBV7-8 and TRBJ2-1; 10 nucleotides align to TRBD2. The ends lost 5 bases at V and 6 bases at J; junction bases unmatched: 10. Germline-derived CDR1 and CDR2 are SGHVS and FQNEAQ. CDR3 length: 16 amino acids. CDR3 nucleotide sequence: TGTGCCAGCAGCCAAGACCTAGCGGGAGTAAGCAATGAGCAGTTCTTC. Encoded protein: CASSQDLAGVSNEQFF.

J is TRBJ2-4 and V is TRBV24-1; the D gene could be TRBD1 or TRBD2 (6 bases each). Trimming took 7 bases from V and 6 from J, leaving 21 bases between them. CDR3 length equals 16 residues. Germline CDR1 and CDR2: KGHDR and SFDVKD. The CDR3 DNA reads as TGTGCCACCAGCTCCACTTGGGGGGCAGGGAGAAACATTCAGTACTTC. It encodes CATSSTWGAGRNIQYF.

V gene TRBV11-2 combines with J gene TRBJ1-1; 7 bases align to TRBD1. The length of the CDR3 is 14 residues. J was trimmed by 4 bases and V by 4 bases; bases with no gene match: 6. The V gene's germline CDR1 is SGHAT and CDR2 FQNNGV. The CDR3 loop reads CASSWHRGTTEAFF. The DNA of the CDR3 is TGTGCCAGCAGCTGGCACAGGGGAACCACTGAAGCTTTCTTT. The complete variable domain, with remaining parts taken from reference TRBV11-2 and TRBJ1-1, reads EAGVAQSPRYKIIEKRQSVAFWCNPISGHATLYWYQQILGQGPKLLIQFQNNGVVDDSQLPKDRFSAERLKGVDSTLKIQPAKLEDSAVYLCASSWHRGTTEAFFGQGTRLTVV.